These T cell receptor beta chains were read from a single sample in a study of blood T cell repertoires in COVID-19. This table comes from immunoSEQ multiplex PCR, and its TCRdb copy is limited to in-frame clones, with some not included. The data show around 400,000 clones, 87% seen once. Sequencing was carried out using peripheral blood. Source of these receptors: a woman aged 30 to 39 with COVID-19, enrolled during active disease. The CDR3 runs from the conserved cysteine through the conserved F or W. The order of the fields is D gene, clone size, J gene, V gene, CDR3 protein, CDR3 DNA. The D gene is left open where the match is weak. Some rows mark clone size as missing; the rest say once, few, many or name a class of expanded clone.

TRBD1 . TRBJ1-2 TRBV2 CASSERTGEDYGYTF TGTGCCAGCAGTGAACGGACAGGGGAAGACTATGGCTACACCTTC
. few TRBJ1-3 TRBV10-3 CAIRETTSGNTIYF TGTGCCATCAGGGAGACTACCTCTGGAAACACCATATATTTT
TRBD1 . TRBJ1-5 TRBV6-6 CASSLPGQGNQPQHF TGTGCCAGCAGTCTTCCGGGACAGGGGAATCAGCCCCAGCATTTT
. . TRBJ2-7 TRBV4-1 CASSLAEASPEQYF TGCGCCAGCAGCCTGGCGGAAGCTTCGCCCGAGCAGTACTTC
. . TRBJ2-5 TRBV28 CASSLEQQETQYF TGTGCCAGCAGTTTAGAACAGCAAGAGACCCAGTACTTC
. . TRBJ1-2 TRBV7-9 CASSFDRNYGYTF TGTGCCAGCAGCTTTGACAGGAACTATGGCTACACCTTC
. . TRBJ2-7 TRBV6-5 CASSPTPAGYEQYF TGTGCCAGCAGTCCTACCCCGGCGGGCTACGAGCAGTACTTC
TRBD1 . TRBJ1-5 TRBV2 CASRAGQGTQPQHF TGTGCCAGCAGGGCAGGACAGGGAACTCAGCCCCAGCATTTT
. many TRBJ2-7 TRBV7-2 CASSLEYGDWSYEQYF TGTGCCAGCAGCTTAGAGTACGGGGATTGGTCCTACGAGCAGTACTTC
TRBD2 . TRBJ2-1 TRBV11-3 CASSLRLAAHNEQFF TGTGCCAGCAGCTTGAGACTAGCGGCTCACAATGAGCAGTTCTTC
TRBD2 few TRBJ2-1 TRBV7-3 CASSPQWAGATVLNEQFF TGTGCCAGCAGCCCCCAATGGGCGGGAGCAACAGTACTCAATGAGCAGTTCTTC
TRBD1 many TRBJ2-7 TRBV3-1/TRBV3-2 CASSQGARTGDEQYF TGTGCCAGCAGCCAAGGGGCTCGGACAGGGGACGAGCAGTACTTC
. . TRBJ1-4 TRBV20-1 CSAADREKLFF TGCAGTGCCGCAGACAGGGAAAAACTGTTTTTT
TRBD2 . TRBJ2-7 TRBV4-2 CASSHDRLAGGGYEQYF TGTGCCAGCAGCCACGATCGACTAGCGGGAGGGGGCTACGAGCAGTACTTC
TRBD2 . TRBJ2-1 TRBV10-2 CASSEPIAGGLYNEQFF TGCGCCAGCAGTGAACCCATAGCGGGAGGGTTATACAATGAGCAGTTCTTC
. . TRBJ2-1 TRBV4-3 CASSQDWAPLSSYNEQFF TGCGCCAGCAGCCAAGATTGGGCTCCTCTGAGCTCCTACAATGAGCAGTTCTTC
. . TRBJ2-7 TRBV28 CASSFRGADEQYF TGTGCCAGCAGTTTCAGGGGGGCAGACGAGCAGTACTTC
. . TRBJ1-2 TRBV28 CAGGVRNYGYTF TGTGCCGGGGGGGTAAGGAACTATGGCTACACCTTC
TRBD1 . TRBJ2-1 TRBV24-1 CATSDRDRVRNEQFF TGTGCCACCAGTGACCGGGACAGGGTCCGCAATGAGCAGTTCTTC
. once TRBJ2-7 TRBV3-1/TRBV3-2 CASSGRGWTAGDEQYF TGTGCCAGCAGTGGAAGGGGGTGGACCGCCGGGGACGAGCAGTACTTC
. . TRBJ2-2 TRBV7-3 CASSPTTNTGELFF TGTGCCAGCAGCCCGACTACGAACACCGGGGAGCTGTTTTTT
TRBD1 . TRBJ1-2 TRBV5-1 CASSLGDRGNYGYTF TGCGCCAGCAGCTTGGGGGACAGGGGGAACTATGGCTACACCTTC
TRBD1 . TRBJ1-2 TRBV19 CASSLGTGDTLSYNYGYTF TGTGCCAGTAGCCTTGGGACAGGCGACACCCTTTCCTATAACTATGGCTACACCTTC
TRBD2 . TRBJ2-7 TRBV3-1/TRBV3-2 CASSRTGGSGSRYEQYF TGTGCCAGCAGCCGGACCGGGGGTAGCGGGAGTCGTTACGAGCAGTACTTC
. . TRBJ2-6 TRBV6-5 CASSRGASGANVLTF TGTGCCAGCAGTCGGGGGGCCTCTGGGGCCAACGTCCTGACTTTC
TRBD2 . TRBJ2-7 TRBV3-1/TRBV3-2 CASSYGLAGGYEQYF TGTGCCAGCAGCTACGGACTAGCGGGAGGTTACGAGCAGTACTTC
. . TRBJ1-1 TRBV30 CAWGRGDPEAFF TGTGCCTGGGGACGGGGGGACCCTGAAGCTTTCTTT
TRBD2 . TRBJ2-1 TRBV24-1 CATRGTSGSGEQFF TGTGCCACCAGAGGGACTAGCGGGTCTGGCGAGCAGTTCTTC
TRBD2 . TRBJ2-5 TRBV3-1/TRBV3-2 CASSIAGQGETQYF TGTGCCAGCAGCATAGCGGGACAAGGGGAGACCCAGTACTTC
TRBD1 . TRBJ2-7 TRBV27 CASSRLGAGGAYEQYF TGTGCCAGCAGCAGATTAGGGGCAGGGGGCGCCTACGAGCAGTACTTC
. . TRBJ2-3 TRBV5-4 CASSLRGSFGDTQYF TGTGCCAGCAGCTTGAGAGGGAGTTTTGGAGATACGCAGTATTTT
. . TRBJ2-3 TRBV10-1 CASMGLSTDTQYF TGCGCCAGCATGGGACTTTCAACAGATACGCAGTATTTT
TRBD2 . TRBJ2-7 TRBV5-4 CASSTGTTYEQYF TGTGCCAGCAGCACCGGGACTACCTACGAGCAGTACTTC
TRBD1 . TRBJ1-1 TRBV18 CASSATGPNTEAFF TGTGCCAGCTCAGCGACAGGGCCTAACACTGAAGCTTTCTTT
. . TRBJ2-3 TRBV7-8 CASSPDMAPTDTQYF TGTGCCAGCAGCCCGGACATGGCTCCCACAGATACGCAGTATTTT
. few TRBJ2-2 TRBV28 CASSLGRNTGELFF TGTGCCAGCAGTTTGGGCAGGAACACCGGGGAGCTGTTTTTT
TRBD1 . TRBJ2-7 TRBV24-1 CATSEAGGEYEQYF TGTGCCACCAGTGAGGCAGGGGGCGAGTACGAGCAGTACTTC
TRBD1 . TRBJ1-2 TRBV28 CASRAGTGGGYTF TGTGCCAGCAGGGCCGGGACAGGGGGGGGCTACACCTTC
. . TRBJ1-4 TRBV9 CASSVGPNANEKLFF TGTGCCAGCAGCGTAGGGCCAAATGCTAATGAAAAACTGTTTTTT
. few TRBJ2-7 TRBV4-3 CASSQDITGYEQYF TGCGCCAGCAGCCAAGATATCACCGGCTACGAGCAGTACTTC
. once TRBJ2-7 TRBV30 CAWSVHIGQRSYEQYF TGTGCCTGGAGTGTACATATTGGACAGAGATCCTACGAGCAGTACTTC